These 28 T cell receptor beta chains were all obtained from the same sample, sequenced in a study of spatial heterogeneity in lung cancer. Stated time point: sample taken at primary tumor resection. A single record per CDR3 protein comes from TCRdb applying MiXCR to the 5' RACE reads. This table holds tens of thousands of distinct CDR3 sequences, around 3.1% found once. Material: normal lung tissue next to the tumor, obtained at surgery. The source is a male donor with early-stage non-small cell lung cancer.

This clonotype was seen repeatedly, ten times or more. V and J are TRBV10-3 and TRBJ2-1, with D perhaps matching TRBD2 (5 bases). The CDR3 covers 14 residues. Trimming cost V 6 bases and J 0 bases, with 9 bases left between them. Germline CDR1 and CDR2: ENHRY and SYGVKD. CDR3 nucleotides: TGTGCCATCAGAGCGGAAAGCTCCTACAATGAGCAGTTCTTC. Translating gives CAIRAESSYNEQFF.

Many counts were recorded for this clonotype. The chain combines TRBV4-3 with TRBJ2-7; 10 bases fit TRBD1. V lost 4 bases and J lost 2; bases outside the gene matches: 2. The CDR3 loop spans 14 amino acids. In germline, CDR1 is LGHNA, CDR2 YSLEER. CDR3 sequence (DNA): TGCGCCAGCAGCCGCGGACAGGGGGCCTACGAGCAGTACTTC. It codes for CASSRGQGAYEQYF.

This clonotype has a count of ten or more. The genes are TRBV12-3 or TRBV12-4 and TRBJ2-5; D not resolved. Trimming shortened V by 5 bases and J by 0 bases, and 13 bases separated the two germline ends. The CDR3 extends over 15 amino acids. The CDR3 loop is CASSDPTGDQETQYF. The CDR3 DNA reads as TGTGCCAGCAGTGACCCGACTGGGGACCAAGAGACCCAGTACTTC.

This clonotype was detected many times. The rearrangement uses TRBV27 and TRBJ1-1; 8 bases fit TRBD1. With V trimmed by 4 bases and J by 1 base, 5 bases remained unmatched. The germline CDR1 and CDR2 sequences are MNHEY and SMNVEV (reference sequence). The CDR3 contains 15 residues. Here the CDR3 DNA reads TGTGCCAGCAGTTCCAACAGGGGGGGGAACACTGAAGCTTTCTTT. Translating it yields CASSSNRGGNTEAFF.

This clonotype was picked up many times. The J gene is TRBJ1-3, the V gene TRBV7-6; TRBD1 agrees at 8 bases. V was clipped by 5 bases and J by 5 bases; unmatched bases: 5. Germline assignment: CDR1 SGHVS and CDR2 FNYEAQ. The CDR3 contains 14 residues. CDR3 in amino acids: CASSTDRGRNTIYF. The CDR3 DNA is TGTGCCAGCAGCACCGACAGGGGCCGAAACACCATATATTTT.

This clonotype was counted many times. CDR3 coding DNA: TGTGCCAGCAGTCCCGACACTAGGTTGGCCGGGGAGCTGTTTTTT. Its protein product is CASSPDTRLAGELFF. V gene TRBV12-3 or TRBV12-4 combines with J gene TRBJ2-2, with a possible D match to TRBD2 (5 bases). This CDR3 has 15 residues. V was cut by 5 bases and J by 6 bases, with 16 bases left in between.

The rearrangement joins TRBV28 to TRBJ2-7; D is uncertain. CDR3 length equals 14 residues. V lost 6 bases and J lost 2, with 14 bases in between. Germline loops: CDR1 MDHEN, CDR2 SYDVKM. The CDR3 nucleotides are TGTGCCAGCAGACTATTAGGACGGACCTACGAGCAGTACTTC. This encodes CASRLLGRTYEQYF.

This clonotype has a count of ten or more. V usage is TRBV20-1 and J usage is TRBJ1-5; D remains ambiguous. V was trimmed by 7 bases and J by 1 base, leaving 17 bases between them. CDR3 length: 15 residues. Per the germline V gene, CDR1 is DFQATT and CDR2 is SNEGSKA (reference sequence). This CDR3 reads CSGSGPQGSNQPQHF. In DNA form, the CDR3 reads TGCAGTGGCTCCGGGCCCCAAGGAAGCAATCAGCCCCAGCATTTT.

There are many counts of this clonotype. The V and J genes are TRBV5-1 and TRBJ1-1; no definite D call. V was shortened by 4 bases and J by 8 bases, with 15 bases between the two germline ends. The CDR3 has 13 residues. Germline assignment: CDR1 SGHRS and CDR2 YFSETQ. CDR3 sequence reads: CASSPRPGEEAFF. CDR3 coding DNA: TGCGCCAGCAGCCCTCGACCCGGGGAGGAAGCTTTCTTT.

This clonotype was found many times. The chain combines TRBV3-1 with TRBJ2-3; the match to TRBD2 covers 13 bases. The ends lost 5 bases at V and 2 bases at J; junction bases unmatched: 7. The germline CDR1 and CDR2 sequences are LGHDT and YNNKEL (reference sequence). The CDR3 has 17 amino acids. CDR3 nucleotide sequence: TGTGCCAGCAGCAAAGGACTAGCGGGGGATCTCACAGATACGCAGTATTTT. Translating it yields CASSKGLAGDLTDTQYF.

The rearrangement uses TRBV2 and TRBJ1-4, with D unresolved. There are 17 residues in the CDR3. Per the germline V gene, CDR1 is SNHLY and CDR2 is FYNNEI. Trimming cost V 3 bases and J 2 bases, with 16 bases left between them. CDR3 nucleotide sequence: TGTGCCAGCAGTGACGACCCAGGCGCGGCGACTAATGAAAAACTGTTTTTT. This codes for CASSDDPGAATNEKLFF.

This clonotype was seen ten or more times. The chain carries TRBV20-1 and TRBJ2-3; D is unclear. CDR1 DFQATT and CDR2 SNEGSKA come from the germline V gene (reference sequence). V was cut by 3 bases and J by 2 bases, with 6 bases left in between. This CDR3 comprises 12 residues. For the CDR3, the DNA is TGCAGTGCTAGGTTCTTCACAGATACGCAGTATTTT. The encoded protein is CSARFFTDTQYF.

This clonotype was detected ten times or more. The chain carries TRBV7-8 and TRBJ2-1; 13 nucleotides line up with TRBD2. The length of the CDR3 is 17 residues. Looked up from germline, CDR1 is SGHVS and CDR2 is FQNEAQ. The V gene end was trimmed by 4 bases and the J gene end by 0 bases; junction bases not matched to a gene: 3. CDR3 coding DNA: TGTGCCAGCAGCTCCGGGACTAGCGGGAACTCCTACAATGAGCAGTTCTTC. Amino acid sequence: CASSSGTSGNSYNEQFF.

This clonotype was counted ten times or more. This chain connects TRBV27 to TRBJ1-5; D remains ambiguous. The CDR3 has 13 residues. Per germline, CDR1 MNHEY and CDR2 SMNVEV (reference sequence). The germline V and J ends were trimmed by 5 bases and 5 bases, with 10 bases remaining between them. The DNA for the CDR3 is TGTGCCAGCAGTCCGAAGCGACATCAGCCCCAGCATTTT. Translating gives CASSPKRHQPQHF.

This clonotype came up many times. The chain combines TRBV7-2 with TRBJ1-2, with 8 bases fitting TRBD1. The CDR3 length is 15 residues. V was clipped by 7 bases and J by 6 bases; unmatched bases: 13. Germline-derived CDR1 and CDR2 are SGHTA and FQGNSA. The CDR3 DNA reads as TGTGCCAGCACCTCCTCCAGGGGGCTTATGGATGGCTACACCTTC. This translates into CASTSSRGLMDGYTF. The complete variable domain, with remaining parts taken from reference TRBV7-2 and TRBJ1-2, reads GAGVSQSPSNKVTEKGKDVELRCDPISGHTALYWYRQSLGQGLEFLIYFQGNSAPDKSGLPSDRFSAERTGGSVSTLTIQRTQQEDSAVYLCASTSSRGLMDGYTFGSGTRLTVV.

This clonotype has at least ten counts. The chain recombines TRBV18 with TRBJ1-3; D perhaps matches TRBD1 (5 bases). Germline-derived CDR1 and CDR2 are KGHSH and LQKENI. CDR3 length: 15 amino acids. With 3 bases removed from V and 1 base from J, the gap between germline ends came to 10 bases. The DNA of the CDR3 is TGTGCCAGCTCACCGGCAGGGTTGTCTGGAAACACCATATATTTT. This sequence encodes CASSPAGLSGNTIYF.

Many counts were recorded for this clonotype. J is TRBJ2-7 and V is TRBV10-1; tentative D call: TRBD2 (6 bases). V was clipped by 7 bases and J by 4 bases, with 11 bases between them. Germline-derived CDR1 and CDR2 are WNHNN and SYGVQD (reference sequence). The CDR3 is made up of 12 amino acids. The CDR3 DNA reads TGCGCCAGCAAATGCGGGGTATACGAGCAGTACTTC. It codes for CASKCGVYEQYF.

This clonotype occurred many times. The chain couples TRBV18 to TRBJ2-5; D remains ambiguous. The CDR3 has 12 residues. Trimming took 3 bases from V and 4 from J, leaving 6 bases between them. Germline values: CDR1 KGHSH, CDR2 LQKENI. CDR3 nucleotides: TGTGCCAGCTCACCTACCCCAGAGACCCAGTACTTC. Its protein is CASSPTPETQYF.

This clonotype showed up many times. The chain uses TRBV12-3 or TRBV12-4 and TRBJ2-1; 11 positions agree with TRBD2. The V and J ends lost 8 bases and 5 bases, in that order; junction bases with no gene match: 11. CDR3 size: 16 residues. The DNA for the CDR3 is TGTGCCAGCCTCTCTGGGACTAGCGGTGCTGACAATGAGCAGTTCTTC. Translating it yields CASLSGTSGADNEQFF.

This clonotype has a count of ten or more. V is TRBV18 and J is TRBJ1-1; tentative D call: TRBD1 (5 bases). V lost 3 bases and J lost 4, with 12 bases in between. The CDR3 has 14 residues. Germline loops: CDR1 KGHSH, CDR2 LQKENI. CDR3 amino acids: CASSPRVSLTEAFF. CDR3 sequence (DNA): TGTGCCAGCTCACCCAGGGTCTCCCTCACTGAAGCTTTCTTT.

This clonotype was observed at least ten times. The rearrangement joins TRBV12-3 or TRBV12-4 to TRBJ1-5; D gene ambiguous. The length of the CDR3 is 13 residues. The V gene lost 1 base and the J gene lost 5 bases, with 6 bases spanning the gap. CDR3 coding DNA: TGTGCCAGCAGTTTAGTGGAACATCAGCCCCAGCATTTT. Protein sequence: CASSLVEHQPQHF.

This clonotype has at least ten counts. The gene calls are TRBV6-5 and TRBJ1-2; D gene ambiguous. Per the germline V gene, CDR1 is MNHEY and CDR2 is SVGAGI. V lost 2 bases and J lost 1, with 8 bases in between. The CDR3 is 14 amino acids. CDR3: CASSYGEGNYGYTF. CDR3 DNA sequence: TGTGCCAGCAGTTACGGTGAGGGTAACTATGGCTACACCTTC.

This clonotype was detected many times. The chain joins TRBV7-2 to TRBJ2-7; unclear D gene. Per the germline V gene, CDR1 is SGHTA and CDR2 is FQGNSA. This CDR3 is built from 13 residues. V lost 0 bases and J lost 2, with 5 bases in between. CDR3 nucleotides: TGTGCCAGCAGCTTAGCCCCGGCCTACGAGCAGTACTTC. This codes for CASSLAPAYEQYF.

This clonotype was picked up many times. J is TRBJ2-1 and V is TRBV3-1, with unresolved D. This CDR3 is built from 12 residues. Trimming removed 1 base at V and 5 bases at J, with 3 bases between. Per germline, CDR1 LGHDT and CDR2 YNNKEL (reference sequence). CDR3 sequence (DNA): TGTGCCAGCAGCCAAGCCAACAATGAGCAGTTCTTC. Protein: CASSQANNEQFF.

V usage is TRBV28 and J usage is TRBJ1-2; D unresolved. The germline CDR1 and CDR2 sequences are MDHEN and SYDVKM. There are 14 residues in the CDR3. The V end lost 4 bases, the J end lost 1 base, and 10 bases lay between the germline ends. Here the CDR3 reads CASSWGADNYGYTF. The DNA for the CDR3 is TGTGCCAGCAGTTGGGGAGCGGATAACTATGGCTACACCTTC.

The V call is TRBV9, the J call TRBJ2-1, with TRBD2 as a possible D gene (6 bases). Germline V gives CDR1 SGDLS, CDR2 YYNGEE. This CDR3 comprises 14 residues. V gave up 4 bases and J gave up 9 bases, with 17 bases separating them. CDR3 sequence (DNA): TGTGCCAGCAGCTCTGTGGAGGGGCGCGGTGAGCAGTTCTTC. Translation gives CASSSVEGRGEQFF.

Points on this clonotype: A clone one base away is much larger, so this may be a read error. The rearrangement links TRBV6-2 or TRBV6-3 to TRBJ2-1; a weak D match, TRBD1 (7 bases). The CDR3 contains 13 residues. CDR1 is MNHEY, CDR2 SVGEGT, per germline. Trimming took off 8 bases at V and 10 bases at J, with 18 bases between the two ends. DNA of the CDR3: TGTGCCAGCTTTATGACAGGGACTCACGAGCAGTTCTTC. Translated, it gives CASFMTGTHEQFF.

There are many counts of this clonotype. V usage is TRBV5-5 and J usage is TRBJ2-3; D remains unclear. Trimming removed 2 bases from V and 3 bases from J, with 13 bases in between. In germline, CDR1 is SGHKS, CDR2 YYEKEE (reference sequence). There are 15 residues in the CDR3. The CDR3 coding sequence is TGTGCCAGCAGCTTTCGAGTGCGCTCTACAGATACGCAGTATTTT. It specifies CASSFRVRSTDTQYF. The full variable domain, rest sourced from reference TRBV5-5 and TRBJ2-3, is DAGVTQSPTHLIKTRGQQVTLRCSPISGHKSVSWYQQVLGQGPQFIFQYYEKEERGRGNFPDRFSARQFPNYSSELNVNALLLGDSALYLCASSFRVRSTDTQYFGPGTRLTVL.